This T cell receptor beta chain emerged from a study of cytomegalovirus exposure and HLA in healthy donors. At the level of the study: Among over 350 genotyped donors, about 85% fell in the Caucasian-associated ancestry cluster.

Study outcomes and limitations: Sequence variants that were highly shared formed a cluster that was likely a sequencing artifact. A later analysis linked a missense DCLRE1C variant to TCR beta V- and J-gene trimming. Investigators reported 164 TCR beta chains as tied to cytomegalovirus.

PCR primers comprised 60 Vbeta and 13 Jbeta primers. The data were produced by immunoSEQ multiplex PCR, yet TCRdb's version contains in-frame clones alone and is incomplete. This sample has about 190,000 clones, with approximately 86% found just once. The germline gives CDR1 MDHEN, CDR2 SYDVKM. V shed 5 bases, J shed 4 bases, and the junction held 6 bases outside the gene matches. This CDR3 contains 16 residues. Remarks on this clone: The antigen remains undetermined.

The sequence came from a woman between 25 and 40 years old in good health and CMV-seronegative. The rearrangement links TRBV28 to TRBJ2-2; 11 positions match TRBD1. The sequencing input was PBMCs. The CDR3 DNA reads as TGTGCCAGCAGTCTAAGGACAGGGGGCTTCACCGGGGAGCTGTTTTTT. As protein: CASSLRTGGFTGELFF. Using reference TRBV28 and TRBJ2-2 for the parts outside the CDR3, the full variable domain is DVKVTQSSRYLVKRTGEKVFLECVQDMDHENMFWYRQDPGLGLRLIYFSYDVKMKEKGDIPEGYSVSREKKERFSLILESASTNQTSMYLCASSLRTGGFTGELFFGEGSRLTVL.